A selection of T cell receptor beta chains follows, all from one sample in a study of early stage breast cancer tumors. Clones were sequenced by immunoSEQ multiplex PCR, and TCRdb holds only the in-frame ones, with some missing. The sample gives just over 70,000 clones, roughly 80% of which show up once; 3.5% is in the top ten. Material for sequencing was blood. Source of these receptors: a person in their sixties or seventies with breast cancer. Each CDR3 is given without its conserved first and last residue. Some rows have no size entry. The others give once, few or many, or a class for an expanded clone.

>TRBJ2-2|TRBV10-1|.
ASSESSGGTGELF
>TRBJ2-7|TRBV5-1|.
ASSDDSYYEQY
>TRBJ2-1|TRBV5-1|.
ASSQGQINEQF
>TRBJ2-3|TRBV29-1|.
SVGGAAGAGDTQY
>TRBJ1-1|TRBV5-6|.
ASRGRGGNTEAF
>TRBJ2-7|TRBV11-3|.
ASSLGTGYEQY
>TRBJ1-6|TRBV7-8|.
ASSSLGANNSPLH
>TRBJ1-1|TRBV28|once
ASSPWTGAGTEAF
>TRBJ2-1|TRBV19|.
ASSSPGQGAQNEQF
>TRBJ2-6|TRBV30|.
ASLLGSGANVLT
>TRBJ2-1|TRBV2|.
ASRPGTSGGNEQF
>TRBJ2-1|TRBV11-3|.
ASSLGQGGHEQF
>TRBJ2-7|TRBV4-3|.
ASSQERLSSYEQY
>TRBJ2-7|TRBV5-1|few
ASKRESSSYEQY
>TRBJ2-7|TRBV28|.
ASSPLGSGRREQY
>TRBJ1-3|TRBV11-2|.
ASSLDRLGVGSGNTIY
>TRBJ2-1|TRBV27|few
ASSLGAINEQF
>TRBJ2-3|TRBV6-4|.
ASSDQPGDTQY
>TRBJ2-1|TRBV7-3|.
ASSLLGPDEQF
>TRBJ2-2|TRBV4-1|.
ASKLRGLNTGELF